Presented here are 15 T cell receptor beta chains from one specimen sequenced in a study of T cell repertoires in cytomegalovirus infection. TCRdb re-derived calls from the reads in MiXCR, one entry per CDR3 protein. The table lists over 120,000 distinct CDR3 sequences, roughly 32% of them singletons. These receptors are not linked to any known antigen. This specimen consisted of CD8+ T cells from cultured PBMCs, obtained from culture after CMV antigen stimulation. These receptors were obtained from a human donor in good health (CMV status not recorded). Some clones in this sample may be carry-over from other donors' samples.

The chain's CDR3 is CASSLVPHEQYF. In nucleotides, the CDR3 is TGTGCCAGCAGCTTAGTCCCCCACGAGCAGTACTTC. The chain combines TRBV7-4 with TRBJ2-7; D gene ambiguous. V was clipped by 1 base and J by 5 bases, with 6 bases between them. Looked up from germline, CDR1 is SGHVT and CDR2 is SQSDAQ. This CDR3 contains 12 residues.

The J gene is TRBJ1-1, the V gene TRBV19; unclear D gene. CDR1 is LNHDA and CDR2 is SQIVND in the germline V gene (reference sequence). The V and J ends lost 5 bases and 1 base respectively, with 5 bases between them. The length of the CDR3 is 12 residues. The CDR3 sequence is CASSYANTEAFF. The CDR3 nucleotides are TGTGCCAGTAGTTACGCGAACACTGAAGCTTTCTTT.

This clonotype was detected a few times. The chain joins TRBV7-9 to TRBJ2-7, with D hard to call. Germline V gene lookup returns CDR1 SEHNR and CDR2 FQNEAQ (reference sequence). CDR3 length: 14 amino acids. The V end was cut by 5 bases, the J end by 4 bases, with 15 bases between. DNA for the CDR3: TGTGCCAGCAGCCCGAGCCTTCTGGGTTACGAGCAGTACTTC. Its translation is CASSPSLLGYEQYF. The full variable domain, rest sourced from reference TRBV7-9 and TRBJ2-7, is DTGVSQNPRHKITKRGQNVTFRCDPISEHNRLYWYRQTLGQGPEFLTYFQNEAQLEKSRLLSDRFSAERPKGSFSTLEIQRTEQGDSAMYLCASSPSLLGYEQYFGPGTRLTVT.

This clonotype was seen a handful of times. The gene calls are TRBV19 and TRBJ2-1; 9 bases align to TRBD2. The CDR3 runs to 16 residues. V trimming: 3 bases; J trimming: 4 bases; junction bases outside the gene matches: 7. Germline V CDR1 and CDR2: LNHDA, SQIVND (reference sequence). CDR3 sequence reads: CASSITAGGRYNEQFF. The CDR3 nucleotides are TGTGCCAGTAGTATCACAGCGGGGGGAAGGTACAATGAGCAGTTCTTC.

This clonotype showed up many times. The chain links TRBV12-3 or TRBV12-4 to TRBJ1-1; D ambiguous. V lost 3 bases and J 2 bases, leaving 13 bases between the germline ends. The CDR3 is made up of 15 amino acids. The CDR3 sequence is CASSFQRGINTEAFF. The CDR3 DNA reads TGTGCCAGCAGTTTTCAGAGAGGGATCAACACTGAAGCTTTCTTT.

Ten or more counts support this clonotype. The chain joins TRBV7-9 to TRBJ2-2; D not certain. The CDR3 covers 12 residues. The germline CDR1 and CDR2 sequences are SEHNR and FQNEAQ (reference sequence). Trimming took off 3 bases at V and 8 bases at J, with 7 bases between the two ends. The CDR3 region is CASSLVPGELFF. The CDR3 DNA reads TGTGCCAGCAGCTTGGTTCCGGGGGAGCTGTTTTTT.

In its sample, this clonotype was seen many times. The CDR3 DNA reads TGTGCCAGCAGCCCAGTTACGGGCGCTGAAGCTTTCTTT. Protein: CASSPVTGAEAFF. This chain connects TRBV7-9 to TRBJ1-1, with no clear D. Per germline, CDR1 SEHNR and CDR2 FQNEAQ (reference sequence). V was shortened by 5 bases and J by 6 bases, with 13 bases between the two germline ends. This CDR3 is built from 13 residues.

V is TRBV19 and J is TRBJ1-1; D unclear. Per the germline V gene, CDR1 is LNHDA and CDR2 is SQIVND (reference sequence). V lost 2 bases and J lost 11, with 18 bases in between. The CDR3 sequence is 14 residues long. CDR3 residues: CASSIWEPNVVAFF. The CDR3 DNA follows: TGTGCCAGTAGTATATGGGAGCCTAACGTTGTGGCTTTCTTT.

This clonotype was picked up a small number of times. The chain recombines TRBV5-6 with TRBJ2-3; D gene uncertain. This CDR3 comprises 16 residues. CDR1 is SGHDT and CDR2 is YYEEEE in the germline V gene. Trimming removed 1 base at V and 2 bases at J, with 14 bases between. The CDR3 DNA is TGTGCCAGCAGCTTGCTTCGAGACGGATACACAGATACGCAGTATTTT. It codes for CASSLLRDGYTDTQYF.

This clonotype was detected ten times or more. The V and J genes are TRBV6-2 or TRBV6-3 and TRBJ1-5; D perhaps matches TRBD1 (5 bases). Deletions cut 6 bases from V and 0 bases from J, with 9 bases between. The CDR3 has 14 residues. The germline V gene has CDR1 MNHEY and CDR2 SVGEGT. The CDR3 sequence: CASRTENSNQPQHF. DNA for the CDR3: TGTGCCAGCAGGACAGAAAATAGCAATCAGCCCCAGCATTTT.

This clonotype was found a few times. The V call is TRBV7-3, the J call TRBJ2-2; TRBD2 agrees at 10 bases. The V gene end was trimmed by 6 bases and the J gene end by 5 bases; junction bases not matched to a gene: 21. This CDR3 is built from 20 residues. Germline-derived CDR1 and CDR2 are SGHTA and FQGTGA. The CDR3 DNA reads TGTGCCAGCAGGGACCCCACTTCAGCGGGGGGGCCAGATGGGACCGGGGAGCTGTTTTTT. Amino acid sequence: CASRDPTSAGGPDGTGELFF.

The sample holds one count of this clonotype. This rearrangement joins TRBV12-3 or TRBV12-4 to TRBJ2-5, with 11 bases identical to TRBD1. The CDR3 runs 13 residues. The J segment lost 1 base and the V segment lost 8 bases, leaving 0 bases of the junction unmatched. For the CDR3, the DNA is TGTGCCAGCGGGACAGGGGGCCAAGAGACCCAGTACTTC. Encoded protein: CASGTGGQETQYF.

The chain uses TRBV12-3 or TRBV12-4 and TRBJ2-5; 14 bases align to TRBD2. There are 16 residues in the CDR3. The V gene end was trimmed by 6 bases and the J gene end by 4 bases; junction bases not matched to a gene: 7. CDR3 DNA sequence: TGTGCCAGCAGCTGGACTAGCGGGGGGTCAGGAGAGACCCAGTACTTC. It specifies CASSWTSGGSGETQYF.

This clonotype came up many times. J is TRBJ2-7 and V is TRBV7-8; unclear D gene. The CDR3 spans 14 residues. CDR1 and CDR2 (germline): SGHVS, FQNEAQ. V was shortened by 1 base and J by 3 bases, with 10 bases between the two germline ends. The DNA of the CDR3 is TGTGCCAGCAGCTTAGACCCTGGAGACTACGAGCAGTACTTC. Translating gives CASSLDPGDYEQYF.

This clonotype turned up a few times. The genes are TRBV2 and TRBJ2-3; no firm D call. V lost 5 bases, J lost 6 bases, and 15 bases lay in between. The CDR3 loop spans 14 amino acids. CDR1 SNHLY and CDR2 FYNNEI come from the germline V gene. CDR3 sequence (DNA): TGTGCCAGCAGTCGAGTGTTTGGGGTGGATACGCAGTATTTT. It translates to CASSRVFGVDTQYF. The full variable domain, its missing parts supplied by reference TRBV2 and TRBJ2-3, is EPEVTQTPSHQVTQMGQEVILRCVPISNHLYFYWYRQILGQKVEFLVSFYNNEISEKSEIFDDQFSVERPDGSNFTLKIRSTKLEDSAMYFCASSRVFGVDTQYFGPGTRLTVL.